This TCR beta chain derives from a study of beta chain features in type 1 diabetes. Broader study findings: Among patients with Type 1 diabetes, TCRB CDR3s were moderately but significantly shorter in every one of the four CD4+ subsets. PCR might favor shorter templates, but any such skew would affect patients and controls equally. Compared with healthy donors, patients appeared to share more similar naive, central memory and regulatory TCRB repertoires.

As every portion of the isolated RNA was reverse transcribed, the sequencing read expressed TCRB transcripts. The method was immunoSEQ multiplex PCR; TCRdb's version includes in-frame clones alone and lacks a portion of them. Of 810,000 or so clones in the sample, 17% were seen once. In its sample, this clone was seen a few times. The target antigen is unknown. The sample consisted of naive CD4+ T cells from blood. This sequence originates from a woman between 18 and 30 years old in good health.

In nucleotides, the CDR3 is TGTGCCAGCAGCGCCGGGACTAGCGGGGGAGACCTGGGGACCCAGTACTTC. It specifies CASSAGTSGGDLGTQYF. The chain employs TRBV9 and TRBJ2-5, with 14 bases matching TRBD2. The junction had 11 bases not matched to a gene; V was cut back by 3 bases and J by 7 bases. Germline CDR1 SGDLS, CDR2 YYNGEE. The CDR3 spans 17 residues.